This is a list of T cell receptor beta chains from one sample in a study of early stage breast cancer tumors. Clones were read by immunoSEQ multiplex PCR, and TCRdb kept only the in-frame ones, dropping some. The table includes 45,000 to 65,000 clones, about 77% detected once. Sequenced input: blood. These TCRs come from a person aged 40-50 years with breast cancer. CDR3s include the opening cysteine and the closing phenylalanine or tryptophan. The order of the fields is J gene, V gene, clone size, D gene, CDR3 protein, CDR3 DNA. The D gene is left open where the match is weak. Expanded clones are given a class, and other clones once, few, many or no size at all.

>TRBJ1-1|TRBV16|NA|NA
CASSQTGSNGTEAFF
TGTGCCAGCAGCCAAACAGGGAGTAATGGCACTGAAGCTTTCTTT
>TRBJ2-3|TRBV19|NA|TRBD1
CASRTGGADTQYF
TGTGCCAGTAGGACAGGGGGCGCAGATACGCAGTATTTT
>TRBJ2-1|TRBV5-4|once|TRBD2
CASSLPGLAGQAEQFF
TGTGCCAGCAGCTTACCGGGACTAGCGGGACAAGCGGAGCAGTTCTTC
>TRBJ2-1|TRBV29-1|NA|TRBD1
CSVHRTGIDEQFF
TGCAGCGTTCACCGGACAGGGATAGATGAGCAGTTCTTC
>TRBJ1-1|TRBV30|NA|NA
CAWSLVNTEAFF
TGTGCCTGGAGTCTCGTGAACACTGAAGCTTTCTTT
>TRBJ2-1|TRBV4-1|NA|TRBD2
CASSQDGAGGGNEQFF
TGCGCCAGCAGCCAAGATGGGGCGGGAGGGGGAAATGAGCAGTTCTTC
>TRBJ2-2|TRBV5-5|NA|NA
CASSSTRIGELFF
TGTGCCAGCAGCTCAACTAGGATCGGGGAGCTGTTTTTT
>TRBJ2-7|TRBV19|NA|NA
CASSIGAGSYEQYF
TGTGCCAGTAGTATCGGGGCAGGATCCTACGAGCAGTACTTC
>TRBJ1-2|TRBV6-1|NA|NA
CASSESYWTAPYGYTF
TGTGCCAGCAGTGAAAGTTATTGGACAGCTCCTTATGGCTACACCTTC
>TRBJ2-1|TRBV5-6|NA|TRBD1
CASSRTGMGTYNEQFF
TGTGCCAGCAGCAGGACAGGAATGGGCACCTACAATGAGCAGTTCTTC
>TRBJ1-4|TRBV18|NA|TRBD1
CTSSPTGAISANEKLFF
TGTACCAGCTCACCTACAGGGGCGATATCCGCTAATGAAAAACTGTTTTTT
>TRBJ2-1|TRBV4-1|NA|TRBD2
CASSQGGEREYVGNEQFF
TGCGCCAGCAGCCAAGGCGGAGAGCGGGAGTACGTTGGCAATGAGCAGTTCTTC
>TRBJ1-2|TRBV30|NA|NA
CAWSPTQGLKYGYTF
TGTGCCTGGAGCCCGACACAGGGTTTGAAGTATGGCTACACCTTC
>TRBJ2-7|TRBV11-2|NA|TRBD1
CASSLRRGLGEQYF
TGTGCCAGCAGCTTACGCAGGGGGCTGGGCGAGCAGTACTTC
>TRBJ2-7|TRBV13|NA|TRBD2
CASSPGRGGSSYEQYF
TGTGCCAGCAGCCCGGGGCGGGGCGGGAGCTCCTACGAGCAGTACTTC
>TRBJ1-2|TRBV27|NA|NA
CASSSNNYGYTF
TGTGCCAGCAGTTCCAATAACTATGGCTACACCTTC
>TRBJ1-2|TRBV9|few|NA
CASSTPGGPNYGYTF
TGTGCCAGCAGCACTCCGGGGGGGCCTAACTATGGCTACACCTTC
>TRBJ2-7|TRBV5-1|once|NA
CASSVRSGLQSHEQYF
TGCGCCAGCAGCGTTCGATCGGGACTCCAGAGCCACGAGCAGTACTTC
>TRBJ2-2|TRBV10-1|medium-sized|TRBD1
CASSDGTESNTGELFF
TGCGCCAGCAGTGACGGGACAGAATCAAACACCGGGGAGCTGTTTTTT
>TRBJ2-7|TRBV5-6|NA|NA
CASSLEVAVRSYEQYF
TGTGCCAGCAGCCTCGAGGTAGCGGTTAGGTCCTACGAGCAGTACTTC
>TRBJ1-2|TRBV23-1|NA|NA
CASWELEVRLNYGYTF
TGCGCCAGCTGGGAATTGGAGGTCCGGCTTAACTATGGCTACACCTTC
>TRBJ2-1|TRBV4-2|NA|NA
CASSRVESYNEQFF
TGTGCCAGCAGCCGGGTGGAGTCCTACAATGAGCAGTTCTTC
>TRBJ2-1|TRBV23-1|NA|TRBD2
CASSHSYLNGTSVLYNEQFF
TGCGCCAGCAGTCACTCCTATCTCAACGGGACTAGCGTCCTATACAATGAGCAGTTCTTC
>TRBJ1-4|TRBV16|NA|NA
CASSQSPNEKLFF
TGTGCCAGCAGCCAAAGTCCTAATGAAAAACTGTTTTTT
>TRBJ1-4|TRBV18|NA|NA
CASSPAGAGEKLFF
TGTGCCAGCTCACCGGCGGGTGCTGGTGAAAAACTGTTTTTT
>TRBJ2-3|TRBV4-1|NA|NA
CASSQDPGRFTDTQYF
TGCGCCAGCAGCCAAGATCCAGGGAGGTTCACAGATACGCAGTATTTT
>TRBJ1-1|TRBV18|NA|TRBD1
CASSLRGGETEAFF
TGTGCCAGCTCACTGAGAGGGGGCGAGACTGAAGCTTTCTTT
>TRBJ1-2|TRBV5-1|NA|NA
CASSPTATSPYGYTF
TGCGCCAGCAGCCCGACAGCGACCAGCCCTTATGGCTACACCTTC
>TRBJ2-2|TRBV6-5|NA|TRBD1
CASRRTGRDTGELFF
TGTGCCAGCCGTCGGACAGGACGAGACACCGGGGAGCTGTTTTTT
>TRBJ1-2|TRBV6-5|few|NA
CASTPGGSYYGYTF
TGTGCCAGCACCCCTGGAGGGTCCTACTATGGCTACACCTTC
>TRBJ2-2|TRBV9|NA|TRBD1
CASSPPGQGPANTGELFF
TGTGCCAGCAGCCCACCGGGACAGGGGCCCGCGAACACCGGGGAGCTGTTTTTT
>TRBJ2-5|TRBV11-2|NA|TRBD2
CASSLFSGTREETQYF
TGTGCCAGCAGCCTATTCTCCGGGACTAGAGAAGAGACCCAGTACTTC
>TRBJ2-5|TRBV11-2|NA|TRBD1
CASSLAPSTGSGTQYF
TGTGCCAGCAGCTTAGCCCCTTCGACAGGGTCGGGGACCCAGTACTTC
>TRBJ2-5|TRBV2|NA|NA
CASTNGGRETQYF
TGTGCCAGTACTAATGGGGGGCGGGAGACCCAGTACTTC
>TRBJ2-7|TRBV7-9|NA|NA
CASSLGAGVYEQYF
TGTGCCAGCAGCTTAGGGGCAGGAGTTTACGAGCAGTACTTC
>TRBJ2-7|TRBV5-1|once|NA
CASRLNGEEQYF
TGCGCCAGCAGACTTAACGGGGAAGAGCAGTACTTC
>TRBJ1-5|TRBV2|NA|TRBD1
CASSEGQGSVSNQPQHF
TGTGCCAGCAGTGAAGGACAGGGGAGTGTGAGCAATCAGCCCCAGCATTTT
>TRBJ2-7|TRBV7-9|NA|NA
CASSIRVADSYEQYF
TGTGCCAGCAGTATAAGAGTAGCGGACTCCTACGAGCAGTACTTC
>TRBJ2-7|TRBV11-2|NA|NA
CASSLGWGNEQYF
TGTGCCAGCAGCTTAGGTTGGGGTAACGAGCAGTACTTC
>TRBJ1-4|TRBV11-3|NA|NA
CASSLAISATNEKLFF
TGTGCCAGCAGCTTAGCGATTTCAGCAACTAATGAAAAACTGTTTTTT
>TRBJ2-2|TRBV10-2|NA|TRBD2
CASRPGTTGGELFF
TGCGCCAGCAGACCCGGGACTACAGGCGGGGAGCTGTTTTTT
>TRBJ2-2|TRBV9|NA|TRBD1
CASSLGTGWFSGELFF
TGTGCCAGCAGCCTGGGGACAGGGTGGTTCTCCGGGGAGCTGTTTTTT
>TRBJ2-3|TRBV5-1|NA|TRBD1
CASSLWGTDTDTQYF
TGCGCCAGCAGCTTGTGGGGGACAGACACAGATACGCAGTATTTT
>TRBJ2-7|TRBV7-2|once|TRBD1
CASSLVPDRAYEQYF
TGTGCCAGCAGCTTAGTGCCGGACAGGGCCTACGAGCAGTACTTC
>TRBJ1-2|TRBV2|NA|NA
CASRAISGGLLNYGYTF
TGTGCCAGCAGGGCCATCTCGGGGGGACTGCTTAACTATGGCTACACCTTC
>TRBJ2-4|TRBV7-8|NA|NA
CASSLQGRDIQYF
TGTGCCAGCAGCTTACAGGGTCGGGACATTCAGTACTTC
>TRBJ1-4|TRBV30|NA|NA
CAWSEERQALNEKLFF
TGTGCCTGGAGTGAAGAACGACAGGCTCTTAATGAAAAACTGTTTTTT